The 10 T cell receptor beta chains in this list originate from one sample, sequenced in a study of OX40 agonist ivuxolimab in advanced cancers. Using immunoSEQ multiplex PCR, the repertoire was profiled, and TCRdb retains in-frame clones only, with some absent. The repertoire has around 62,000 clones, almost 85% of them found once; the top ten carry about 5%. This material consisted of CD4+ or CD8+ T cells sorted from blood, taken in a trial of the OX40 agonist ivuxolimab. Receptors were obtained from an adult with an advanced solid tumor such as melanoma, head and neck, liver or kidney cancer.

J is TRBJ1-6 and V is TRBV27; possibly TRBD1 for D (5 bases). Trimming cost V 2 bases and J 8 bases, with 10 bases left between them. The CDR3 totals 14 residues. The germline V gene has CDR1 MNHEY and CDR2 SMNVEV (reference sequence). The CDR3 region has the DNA TGTGCCAGCAGTTTACGAAGGGGTGATTCACCCCTCCACTTT. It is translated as CASSLRRGDSPLHF.

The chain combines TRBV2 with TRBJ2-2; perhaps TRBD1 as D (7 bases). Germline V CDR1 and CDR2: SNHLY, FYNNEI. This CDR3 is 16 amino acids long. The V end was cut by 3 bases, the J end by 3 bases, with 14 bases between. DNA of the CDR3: TGTGCCAGCAGTGAGGGCCAGGGGGGTGACACCGGGGAGCTGTTTTTT. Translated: CASSEGQGGDTGELFF.

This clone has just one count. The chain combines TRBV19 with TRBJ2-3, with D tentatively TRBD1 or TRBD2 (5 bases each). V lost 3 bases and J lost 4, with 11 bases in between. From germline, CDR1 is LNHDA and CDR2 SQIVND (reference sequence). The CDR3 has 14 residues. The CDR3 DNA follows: TGTGCCAGTAGTATTAGGGACGGGTCAGATACGCAGTATTTT. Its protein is CASSIRDGSDTQYF.

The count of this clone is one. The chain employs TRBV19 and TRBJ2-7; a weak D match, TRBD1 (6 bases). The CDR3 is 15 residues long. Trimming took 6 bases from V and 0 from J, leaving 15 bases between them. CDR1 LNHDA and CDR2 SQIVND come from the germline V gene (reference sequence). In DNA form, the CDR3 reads TGTGCCAGTAGCCCCGATACAGGGACCTCCTACGAGCAGTACTTC. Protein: CASSPDTGTSYEQYF.

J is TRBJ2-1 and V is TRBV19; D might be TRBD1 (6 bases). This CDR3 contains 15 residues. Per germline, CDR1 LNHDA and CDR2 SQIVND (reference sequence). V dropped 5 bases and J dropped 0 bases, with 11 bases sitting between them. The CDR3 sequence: CASSLQGGSYNEQFF. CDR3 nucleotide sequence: TGTGCCAGTAGTTTACAGGGTGGCTCCTACAATGAGCAGTTCTTC.

CDR3 coding DNA: TGTGCCAGTAGCGCAGGGGGCGGCTTGAATGAAAAACTGTTTTTT. Residues: CASSAGGGLNEKLFF. The rearrangement uses TRBV19 and TRBJ1-4; 8 bases match TRBD1. The CDR3 extends over 15 amino acids. Trimming at V came to 6 bases and at J to 5 bases, leaving 8 bases not matched to a gene. Germline CDR1 reads LNHDA; CDR2 reads SQIVND (reference sequence).

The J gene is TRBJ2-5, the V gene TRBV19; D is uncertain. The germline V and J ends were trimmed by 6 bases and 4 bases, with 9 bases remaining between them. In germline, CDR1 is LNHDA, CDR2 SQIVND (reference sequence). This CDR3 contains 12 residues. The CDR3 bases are TGTGCCAGTAGCACACTTACAGAGACCCAGTACTTC. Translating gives CASSTLTETQYF.

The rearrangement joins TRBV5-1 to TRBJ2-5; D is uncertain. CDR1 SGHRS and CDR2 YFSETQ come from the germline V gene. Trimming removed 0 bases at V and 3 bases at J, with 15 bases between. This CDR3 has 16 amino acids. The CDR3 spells CASSLGVSVLEETQYF. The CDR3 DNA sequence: TGCGCCAGCAGCTTGGGGGTTAGTGTGCTCGAAGAGACCCAGTACTTC.

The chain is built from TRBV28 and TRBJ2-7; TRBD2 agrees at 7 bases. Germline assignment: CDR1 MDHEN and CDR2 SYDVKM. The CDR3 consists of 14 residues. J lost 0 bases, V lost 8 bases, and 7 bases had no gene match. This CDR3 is CASLDGRFSYEQYF. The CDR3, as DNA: TGTGCCAGCCTGGACGGGAGGTTCTCCTACGAGCAGTACTTC. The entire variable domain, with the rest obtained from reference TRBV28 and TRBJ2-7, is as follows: DVKVTQSSRYLVKRTGEKVFLECVQDMDHENMFWYRQDPGLGLRLIYFSYDVKMKEKGDIPEGYSVSREKKERFSLILESASTNQTSMYLCASLDGRFSYEQYFGPGTRLTVT.

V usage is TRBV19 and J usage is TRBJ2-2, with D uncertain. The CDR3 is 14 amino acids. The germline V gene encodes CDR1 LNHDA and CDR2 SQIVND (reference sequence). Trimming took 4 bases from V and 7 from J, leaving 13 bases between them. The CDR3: CASSTLQVVGELFF. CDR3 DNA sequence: TGTGCCAGTAGTACCCTCCAGGTGGTCGGGGAGCTGTTTTTT.